A single sample gave rise to the 15 T cell receptor beta chains below, sequenced in a study of blood T cell repertoires in COVID-19. Only in-frame clones appear in the TCRdb table, and some are missing; sequencing was by immunoSEQ multiplex PCR. This sample has 48,000 or so clones, with about nine tenths found just once. Sequencing was carried out using peripheral blood. The receptors originated from a woman aged 80 or over with COVID-19, enrolled during active disease.

The genes are TRBV5-1 and TRBJ1-1, with D uncertain. V was pared by 0 bases and J by 1 base, with 22 bases between. The CDR3 totals 19 residues. Germline V gene lookup returns CDR1 SGHRS and CDR2 YFSETQ. This CDR3 is CASSLGLRGYGHRNTEAFF. CDR3 DNA: TGCGCCAGCAGCTTGGGTCTACGAGGGTACGGTCATAGGAACACTGAAGCTTTCTTT.

Here the CDR3 reads CASSVGQATATNEKLFF. DNA of the CDR3: TGTGCCAGCAGCGTCGGACAGGCCACTGCAACTAATGAAAAACTGTTTTTT. The chain is built from TRBV7-6 and TRBJ1-4; 7 positions agree with TRBD1. CDR1 and CDR2 from the germline V gene are SGHVS and FNYEAQ. The CDR3 has 17 amino acids. V shed 5 bases, J shed 0 bases, and the junction held 9 bases outside the gene matches. The complete variable domain, with remaining parts taken from reference TRBV7-6 and TRBJ1-4, reads GAGVSQSPRYKVTKRGQDVALRCDPISGHVSLYWYRQALGQGPEFLTYFNYEAQQDKSGLPNDRFSAERPEGSISTLTIQRTEQRDSAMYRCASSVGQATATNEKLFFGSGTQLSVL.

V is TRBV5-1 and J is TRBJ1-1; 7 nucleotides match TRBD1. V was pared by 3 bases and J by 3 bases, with 2 bases of the junction left unmatched. The CDR3 length is 13 residues. The V gene's germline CDR1 is SGHRS and CDR2 YFSETQ. CDR3 DNA: TGCGCCAGCAGCTCCCAGGGGGACACTGAAGCTTTCTTT. Residues: CASSSQGDTEAFF.

The chain is built from TRBV19 and TRBJ2-1; 9 bases match TRBD2. The ends lost 5 bases at V and 12 bases at J; junction bases unmatched: 20. The CDR3 is made up of 17 amino acids. Germline V gene data show CDR1 as LNHDA and CDR2 as SQIVND (reference sequence). The CDR3 here is CASSPWIAGEENEWQFF. The CDR3, as DNA: TGTGCCAGTAGTCCTTGGATAGCGGGGGAAGAGAATGAGTGGCAGTTCTTC.

This chain uses TRBV27 with TRBJ1-2; 7 bases are a match to TRBD1. This CDR3 is 15 amino acids long. V was pared by 3 bases and J by 0 bases, with 4 bases of the junction left unmatched. CDR1 is MNHEY, CDR2 SMNVEV, per germline (reference sequence). CDR3 sequence (DNA): TGTGCCAGCAGTTTGGGGGACAGCACTAACTATGGCTACACCTTC. This translates into CASSLGDSTNYGYTF.

The rearrangement uses TRBV7-3 and TRBJ1-1; 9 bases match TRBD1. Germline V lookup: CDR1 SGHTA, CDR2 FQGTGA. With V trimmed by 5 bases and J by 3 bases, 13 bases remained unmatched. CDR3 length: 17 amino acids. The CDR3 coding sequence is TGTGCCAGCAGCCTAGTCCCGGGACAGGGAAGGGACACTGAAGCTTTCTTT. It is translated as CASSLVPGQGRDTEAFF.

The CDR3 sequence: CASSSLNTDTQYF. The DNA of the CDR3 is TGTGCCAGCAGCTCCCTTAACACAGATACGCAGTATTTT. The V call is TRBV7-6, the J call TRBJ2-3; no reliable D call. Trimming stripped 4 bases from V and 2 bases from J, with 7 bases between. Germline CDR1 SGHVS, CDR2 FNYEAQ. This CDR3 contains 13 residues. The full variable domain, with the rest looked up from reference TRBV7-6 and TRBJ2-3, is GAGVSQSPRYKVTKRGQDVALRCDPISGHVSLYWYRQALGQGPEFLTYFNYEAQQDKSGLPNDRFSAERPEGSISTLTIQRTEQRDSAMYRCASSSLNTDTQYFGPGTRLTVL.

The chain joins TRBV11-3 to TRBJ1-2; perhaps TRBD1 as D (6 bases). The CDR3 sequence is 14 residues long. Germline values: CDR1 SGHNT, CDR2 YENEEA. V lost 3 bases and J lost 2, with 10 bases in between. CDR3 residues: CASSLGQCNYGYTF. The CDR3 coding sequence is TGTGCCAGCAGCTTGGGACAATGCAACTATGGCTACACCTTC.

In DNA, the CDR3 is TGTGCCAGCAAAGTCTCGGGACTAGCGGTATACAATGAGCAGTTCTTC. Translating it yields CASKVSGLAVYNEQFF. The V call is TRBV5-6, the J call TRBJ2-1; 11 bases line up with TRBD2. Trimming at V came to 6 bases and at J to 4 bases, leaving 9 bases not matched to a gene. The germline gives CDR1 SGHDT, CDR2 YYEEEE. The CDR3 runs to 16 residues.

The chain combines TRBV7-9 with TRBJ1-2; 8 bases align to TRBD1. CDR1 is SEHNR, CDR2 FQNEAQ, per germline (reference sequence). CDR3 length equals 14 residues. V dropped 5 bases and J dropped 7; count of bases not matched to a gene: 9. The CDR3: CASSPQTGEAGYTF. The DNA for the CDR3 is TGTGCCAGCAGCCCACAGACAGGGGAGGCTGGCTACACCTTC. The whole variable domain, remainder taken from reference TRBV7-9 and TRBJ1-2, is DTGVSQNPRHKITKRGQNVTFRCDPISEHNRLYWYRQTLGQGPEFLTYFQNEAQLEKSRLLSDRFSAERPKGSFSTLEIQRTEQGDSAMYLCASSPQTGEAGYTFGSGTRLTVV.

This clone was observed a handful of times. The gene calls are TRBV15 and TRBJ2-2; a possible D gene is TRBD1 (6 bases). CDR1 and CDR2 from the germline V gene are LNHNV and YYDKDF (reference sequence). CDR3 size: 15 residues. Trimming shortened V by 1 base and J by 6 bases, and 12 bases separated the two germline ends. The CDR3 DNA is TGTGCCACCAGCAGAGGAACAGGGCGCCCCGGGGAGCTGTTTTTT. Encoded protein: CATSRGTGRPGELFF.

The chain uses TRBV19 and TRBJ1-2, with D perhaps matching TRBD1 (5 bases). V lost 6 bases, J lost 11 bases, and 25 bases lay in between. The CDR3 totals 15 residues. Germline CDR1 is LNHDA and CDR2 is SQIVND (reference sequence). This CDR3 reads CASRDRGGDGLAYTF. In nucleotides, the CDR3 is TGTGCCAGTAGGGATCGGGGAGGGGACGGCCTCGCTTACACCTTC.

The chain uses TRBV29-1 and TRBJ2-7, with 9 bases lining up with TRBD2. CDR3 length: 12 amino acids. V lost 6 bases, J lost 9 bases, and 9 bases stayed unmatched. Germline CDR1 is SQVTM and CDR2 is ANQGSEA. The CDR3 DNA sequence: TGCAGCGTCGCCGTGGCGGGGGGGGTGCAGTACTTC. It codes for CSVAVAGGVQYF.

A single count supports this clone. J is TRBJ1-1 and V is TRBV18; D call uncertain. Deletions cut 2 bases from V and 4 bases from J, with 11 bases between. Germline V gives CDR1 KGHSH, CDR2 LQKENI. The CDR3 extends over 14 amino acids. CDR3 in DNA: TGTGCCAGCTCACCAAGAGAGACGGGCACTGAAGCTTTCTTT. This codes for CASSPRETGTEAFF.

V and J are TRBV18 and TRBJ2-3, with D perhaps matching TRBD1 (6 bases). This CDR3 contains 15 residues. Germline assignment: CDR1 KGHSH and CDR2 LQKENI. V lost 4 bases to trimming and J lost 2 bases, with 13 bases between them. CDR3 in DNA: TGTGCCAGCTCACAACAGGGTCGTAACACAGATACGCAGTATTTT. This translates into CASSQQGRNTDTQYF. Full variable domain (missing parts from reference TRBV18 and TRBJ2-3): NAGVMQNPRHLVRRRGQEARLRCSPMKGHSHVYWYRQLPEEGLKFMVYLQKENIIDESGMPKERFSAEFPKEGPSILRIQQVVRGDSAAYFCASSQQGRNTDTQYFGPGTRLTVL.